A selection of T cell receptor beta chains follows, all from one sample in a study of blood T cell repertoires in COVID-19. Sequencing used immunoSEQ multiplex PCR; TCRdb keeps in-frame clones, though not all of them. This sample has some 20,000 clones, with roughly 91% found just once. Sequenced: peripheral blood. These receptors were taken from a human donor in a cohort sampled during active COVID-19. CDR3s include the opening cysteine and the closing phenylalanine or tryptophan. The D gene is left open where the match is weak. A clone size is listed for some rows: how often the clone was seen (once, few, many), or a class if it is expanded.

clone_size	cdr3_length	v_call	j_call	d_call	cdr3_nt	cdr3_aa
few	12	TRBV25-1	TRBJ1-5	-	TGTGCCAGCAGAGAGGGTAATCAGCCCCAGCATTTT	CASREGNQPQHF
few	15	TRBV3-1/TRBV3-2	TRBJ1-5	-	TGTGCCAGCAGCCAAGATGCGGGGGTCAATCAGCCCCAGCATTTT	CASSQDAGVNQPQHF
-	14	TRBV5-1	TRBJ2-1	-	TGCGCCAGCAGTACCCAGGGGTCACTCAATGAGCAGTTCTTC	CASSTQGSLNEQFF
-	18	TRBV7-7	TRBJ2-7	TRBD1	TGTGCTAGCAGCTTACTTCCCTCCCAGGGGGCTATTTACTACGAGCAGTACTTC	CASSLLPSQGAIYYEQYF
-	16	TRBV9	TRBJ2-1	TRBD2	TGTGCCAGCAGCGTAGGAGTAGCGGGAGGGCCCGATGAGCAGTTCTTC	CASSVGVAGGPDEQFF
-	15	TRBV14	TRBJ1-1	TRBD1	TGTGCCAGCAGCCAAGTCAGGGGGCGGTGGACTGAAGCTTTCTTT	CASSQVRGRWTEAFF
-	14	TRBV18	TRBJ1-1	TRBD1	TGTGCCAGCTCACCACGGACAGGGCGGACTGAAGCTTTCTTT	CASSPRTGRTEAFF
once	21	TRBV28	TRBJ2-6	TRBD2	TGTGCCAGCAGTTCTCAAGGACTAGCGGGGGACCGATTCTCTGGGGCCAACGTCCTGACTTTC	CASSSQGLAGDRFSGANVLTF
-	15	TRBV30	TRBJ2-6	TRBD1	TGTGCCTGGACCCTCGGGACAGCTGGGGCCAACGTCCTGACTTTC	CAWTLGTAGANVLTF
-	15	TRBV2	TRBJ2-7	TRBD1	TGTGCCAGCAGTGAAGTCTCGGACAGGATCTACGAGCAGTACTTC	CASSEVSDRIYEQYF
-	14	TRBV5-6	TRBJ1-1	-	TGTGCCAGCAGGCCTAATCAAGGGGCTGGGGAAGCTTTCTTT	CASRPNQGAGEAFF
-	13	TRBV24-1	TRBJ2-7	-	TGTGCCACCAGTGATCGCAGTAACCACGAGCAGTACTTC	CATSDRSNHEQYF
-	13	TRBV2	TRBJ1-5	TRBD1	TGTGCCAGCAACGGACAGGGACATCAGCCCCAGCATTTT	CASNGQGHQPQHF
-	18	TRBV11-2	TRBJ2-2	TRBD2	TGTGCCAGCAGCTCATCGCTACTAGCGGGGGCCAACACCGGGGAGCTGTTTTTT	CASSSSLLAGANTGELFF
-	15	TRBV27	TRBJ1-5	-	TGTGCCAGCAGAGAAGGGGTCTTAAGCAATCAGCCCCAGCATTTT	CASREGVLSNQPQHF
-	15	TRBV7-2	TRBJ2-1	TRBD2	TGTGCCAGCAGCCTAGGGCGGGGGTCGTACAATGAGCAGTTCTTC	CASSLGRGSYNEQFF
-	16	TRBV19	TRBJ2-4	-	TGTGCCAGTAGTCATCTAGCGACAACCACCAAAAACATTCAGTACTTC	CASSHLATTTKNIQYF
-	16	TRBV5-1	TRBJ2-2	TRBD2	TGCGCCAGCAGCCTCCGGGCTAGCGGGAGCACCGGGGAGCTGTTTTTT	CASSLRASGSTGELFF
-	17	TRBV7-9	TRBJ1-2	-	TGTGCCAGCAGCTTAGCGCTAGAGGGAAGGCATAACTATGGCTACACCTTC	CASSLALEGRHNYGYTF
-	13	TRBV12-3/TRBV12-4	TRBJ1-1	-	TGTGCCAGCAGTTTAGCCAGGGCCACTGAAGCTTTCTTT	CASSLARATEAFF
-	15	TRBV5-1	TRBJ2-1	TRBD2	TGCGCCAGCAGCTTGGTCTCACTAGCGGACAATGAGCAGTTCTTC	CASSLVSLADNEQFF
-	14	TRBV4-1	TRBJ2-7	TRBD2	TGCGCCAGCAGCCAGTCTAGCGGCTCCTACGAGCAGTACTTC	CASSQSSGSYEQYF
-	13	TRBV6-6	TRBJ1-2	TRBD1	TGTGCCAGCAGTGCTCGACAGGGAAATGGCTACACCTTC	CASSARQGNGYTF
-	16	TRBV5-1	TRBJ1-1	TRBD1	TGCGCCAGCAGCCGTAGTGACAGGGCCATGAACACTGAAGCTTTCTTT	CASSRSDRAMNTEAFF
-	13	TRBV11-3	TRBJ2-5	-	TGTGCCAGCAGCTCCAGCCGGGTGGGGACCCAGTACTTC	CASSSSRVGTQYF
-	15	TRBV5-8	TRBJ2-2	TRBD1	TGTGCCAGCGGGACAGGGGTAGGGAACACCGGGGAGCTGTTTTTT	CASGTGVGNTGELFF
-	13	TRBV9	TRBJ1-2	TRBD1	TGTGCCAGCAGCGCAGACAGGGGGCATGGCTACACCTTC	CASSADRGHGYTF